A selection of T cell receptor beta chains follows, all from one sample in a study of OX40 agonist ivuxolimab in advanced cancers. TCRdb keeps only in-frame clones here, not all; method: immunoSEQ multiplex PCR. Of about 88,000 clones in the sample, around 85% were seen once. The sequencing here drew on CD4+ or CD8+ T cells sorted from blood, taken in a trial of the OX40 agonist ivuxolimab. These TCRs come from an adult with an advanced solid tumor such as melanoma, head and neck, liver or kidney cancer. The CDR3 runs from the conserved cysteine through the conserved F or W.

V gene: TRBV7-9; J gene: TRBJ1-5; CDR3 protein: CASSLGTQPQHF
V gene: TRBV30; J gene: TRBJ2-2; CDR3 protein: CAWNRDTGELFF
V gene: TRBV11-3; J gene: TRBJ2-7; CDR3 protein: CASSFTLFAGTKTYEQYF
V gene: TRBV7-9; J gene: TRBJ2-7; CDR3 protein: CASSDDVGQGAGEQYF
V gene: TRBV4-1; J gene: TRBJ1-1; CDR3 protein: CASSLGQFNTEAFF
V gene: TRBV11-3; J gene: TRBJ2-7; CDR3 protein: CASSRPDSYEQYF
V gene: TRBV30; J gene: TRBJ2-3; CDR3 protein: CAWSSGVRDTDTQYF
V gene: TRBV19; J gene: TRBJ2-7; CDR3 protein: CASSKMGNSYEQYF
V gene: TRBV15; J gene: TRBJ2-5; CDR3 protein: CATSSTSLPVETQYF
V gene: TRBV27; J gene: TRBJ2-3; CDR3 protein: CASTPSLSDTQYF
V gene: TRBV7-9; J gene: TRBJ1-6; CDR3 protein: CASSFGPRNSPLHF
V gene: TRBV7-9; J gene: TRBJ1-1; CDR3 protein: CASSLGMNTEAFF
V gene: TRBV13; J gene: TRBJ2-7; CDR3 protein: CASSSAGGGHEQYF
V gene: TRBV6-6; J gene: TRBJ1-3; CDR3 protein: CASSYGQTSGNTIYF
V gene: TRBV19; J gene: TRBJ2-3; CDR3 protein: CASSMSRAAQNTQYF
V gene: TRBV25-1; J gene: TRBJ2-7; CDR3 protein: CASSEYVATYEQYF
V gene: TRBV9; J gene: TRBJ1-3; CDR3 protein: CASSVGGLGNTIYF
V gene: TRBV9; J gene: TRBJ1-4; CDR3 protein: CASSTSIEGEKLFF
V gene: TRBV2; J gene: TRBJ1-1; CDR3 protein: CASSEGFAEWGGAGAFF
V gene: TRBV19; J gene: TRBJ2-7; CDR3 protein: CASTPREASYEQYF
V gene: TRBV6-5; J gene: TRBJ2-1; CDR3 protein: CASRGADSYNEQFF
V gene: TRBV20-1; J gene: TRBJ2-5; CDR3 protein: CSASDQETQYF
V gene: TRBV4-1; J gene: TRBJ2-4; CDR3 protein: CASSQGRGGRLAKNIQYF
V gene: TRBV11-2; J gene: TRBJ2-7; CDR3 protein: CASSRDGYEQYF
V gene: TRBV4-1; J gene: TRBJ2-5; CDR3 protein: CASSQEGTSEETQYF
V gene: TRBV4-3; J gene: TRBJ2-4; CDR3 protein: CASSQGDRGDIQYF
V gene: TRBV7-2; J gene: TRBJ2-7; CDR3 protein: CASSLTRDGRWEQYF
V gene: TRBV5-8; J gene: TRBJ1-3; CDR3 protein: CASSSARGPFSGNTIYF
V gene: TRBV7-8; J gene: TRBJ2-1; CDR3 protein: CASSLELREVDEQFF
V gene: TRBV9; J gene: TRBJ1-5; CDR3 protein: CASSQGGGGNQPQHF
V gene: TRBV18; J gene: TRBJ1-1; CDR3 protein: CASSFGQAEAFF
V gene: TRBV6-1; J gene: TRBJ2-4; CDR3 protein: CASSEAKNIQYF
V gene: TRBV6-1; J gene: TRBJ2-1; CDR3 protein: CASSEDAYNEQFF
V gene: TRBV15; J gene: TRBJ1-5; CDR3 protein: CATSREGGYQPQHF
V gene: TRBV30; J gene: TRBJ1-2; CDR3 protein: CAWRLTLNYGYTF
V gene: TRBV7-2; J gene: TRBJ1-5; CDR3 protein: CASSRGGNQPQHF
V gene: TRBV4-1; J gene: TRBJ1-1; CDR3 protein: CASSQPGRRPKVTEAFF
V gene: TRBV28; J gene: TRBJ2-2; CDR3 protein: CASSQTAGTQTGELFF
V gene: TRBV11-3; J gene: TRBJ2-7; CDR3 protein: CASSLGDRSYEQYF
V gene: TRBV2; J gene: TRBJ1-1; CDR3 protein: CASSMDRVKAMNTEAFF
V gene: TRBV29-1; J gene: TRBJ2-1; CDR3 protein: CSVERKNRGDEQFF
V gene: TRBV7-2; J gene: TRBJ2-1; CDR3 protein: CASSSGELNNEQFF
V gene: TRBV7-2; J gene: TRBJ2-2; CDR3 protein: CASSLAWTGVTGELFF
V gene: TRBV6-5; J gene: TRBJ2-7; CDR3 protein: CAISTSDEAEQYF
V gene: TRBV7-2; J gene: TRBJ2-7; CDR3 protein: CASSLERADSAEQYF